The clone carrying this TCR beta chain was counted at least ten times. What it binds is unknown. With the read ending 3 residues before the CDR3 end, the germline J gene is used to fill in that end. These data come from a study of T cell clonality in common variable immunodeficiency. Study results and limitations: Shared TCRbeta clones were fewer between CVID subjects than controls. TCRbeta clonality was increased in CVID versus healthy controls.

V shed 6 bases and J 0 bases; nucleotides not matched to a gene: 4. The CDR3 spans 15 residues. Sequencing was performed with immunoSEQ multiplex PCR; in TCRdb, only in-frame clones are kept and a portion is missing. The sample holds more than 55,000 clones, and no clone turns up only once. The TCR was taken from a person aged 18 to 75 in good health. This chain uses TRBV12-3 or TRBV12-4 with TRBJ2-1, with 8 bases identical to TRBD2. Sequencing was performed on peripheral blood mononuclear cells. The CDR3 loop is CASSPGGSSYNEQFF. Incomplete CDR3 DNA: TGTGCCAGCAGCCCGGGGGGGAGCTCCTACAATGAG.